This record looks at one TCR beta chain sequence and its context. Its target antigen remains unknown. Base-call qualities are not available, and no considerably larger clone is one nucleotide away. CDR1 is given as SGHTA and CDR2 as FQGNSA, both from the germline V gene. The CDR3, from cysteine to phenylalanine, totals 17 residues. Only the CDR3 part of the read is kept: 51 bases, read in frame from the first base. Unmatched junction bases come to 13, with V trimmed by 5 bases and J by 6 bases. Whole blood was collected in K2EDTA tubes by collaborating institutions according to the institutions' own protocols. For TCRbeta analysis, collaborator samples were shipped as frozen whole blood, as isolated PBMCs, or as DNA extracted from either sample type. These data are taken from a study of blood T cell repertoires in COVID-19 (dated by TCRdb to the early 2020s). As for the study more broadly: Samples covering the acute and convalescent phases of COVID-19 were provided by collaborators in the United States, Italy and Spain. The prospective study material was composed of cDNA or gDNA derived from T cells, B-cell-depleted T cells, or PBMCs. HLA class I and class II types, where available, came from metadata supplied by the sample provider rather than from assay-based typing. Nearly every sample came with metadata listing a de-identified subject ID, COVID-19 status, age in years and sex. Deeply sampled blood TCRbeta repertoires from subjects exposed to, actively infected with, or recovered from COVID-19 were included in the dataset. The repertoires were released in a freely available public database intended as a resource for research on the immune response to SARS-CoV-2. The samples were drawn from two sources: the first 160 participants of the ongoing ImmuneRACE study, and over 950 subjects contributed by 6 global collaborators.

TCRbeta CDR3 regions were amplified from genomic DNA using the immunoSEQ Assay, a bias-controlled multiplex PCR. Per the original workflow: The number of nucleated cells in each sample was estimated by amplification of reference gene primers within the assay. To quantify the absolute abundance of each unique TCRbeta CDR3 rearrangement, sequence reads were collapsed and filtered. For each sample, productive Simpson clonality was calculated by taking the square root of Simpson's diversity index across productive rearrangements. The table comes from immuneACCESS by way of TCRdb, which keeps in-frame sequences with V and J called. Part of the clones is missing from these tables; in studies checked, under half for an unresolved V gene and the rest for unknown reasons. That table is the source of V, J and clone size, and D and trimming were worked out from the DNA. The sample table shows roughly 190,000 clones, and more than 85% are seen once. The leading ten clones occupy approximately 6.5% of the sample.

Summary of the overall study and its limitations: How much clinical and demographic metadata was included differed by source and by participant, and the metadata was provided uncurated.

The V gene is TRBV7-2 and the J gene is TRBJ2-1, and 10 bases in between align with TRBD2. The receptor was isolated from a woman of 80 years or more in a cohort sampled during active or convalescent COVID-19. The sequencing input was peripheral blood. Read as DNA, the sequence is TGTGCCAGCAGCCAAAGCGGGGGGGCGTGGATGCGCAATGAGCAGTTCTTC. Translated, it gives CASSQSGGAWMRNEQFF. Supplemented by the reference TRBV7-2 and TRBJ2-1 proteins around the CDR3, the complete variable domain is GAGVSQSPSNKVTEKGKDVELRCDPISGHTALYWYRQSLGQGLEFLIYFQGNSAPDKSGLPSDRFSAERTGGSVSTLTIQRTQQEDSAVYLCASSQSGGAWMRNEQFFGPGTRLTVL.